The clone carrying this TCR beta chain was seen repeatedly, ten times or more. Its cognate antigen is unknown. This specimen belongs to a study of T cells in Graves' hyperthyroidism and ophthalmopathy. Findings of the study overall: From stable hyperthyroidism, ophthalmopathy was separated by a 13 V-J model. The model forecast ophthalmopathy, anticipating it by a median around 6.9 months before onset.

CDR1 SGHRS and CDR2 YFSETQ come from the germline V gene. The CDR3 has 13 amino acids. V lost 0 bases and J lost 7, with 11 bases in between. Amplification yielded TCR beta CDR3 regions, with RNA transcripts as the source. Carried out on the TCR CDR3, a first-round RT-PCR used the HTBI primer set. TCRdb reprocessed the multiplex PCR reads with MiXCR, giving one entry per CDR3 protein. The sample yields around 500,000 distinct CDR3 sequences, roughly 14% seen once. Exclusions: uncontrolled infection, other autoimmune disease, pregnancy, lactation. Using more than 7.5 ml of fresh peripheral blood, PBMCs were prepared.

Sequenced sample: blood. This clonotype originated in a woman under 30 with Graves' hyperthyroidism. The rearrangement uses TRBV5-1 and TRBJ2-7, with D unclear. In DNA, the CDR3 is TGCGCCAGCAGCTTGGGCCTAATCGAGGAGCAGTACTTC. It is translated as CASSLGLIEEQYF.